This T cell receptor beta chain was recorded in a study of OX40 agonist ivuxolimab in advanced cancers. Study-level findings and limits: Near-lowest levels of clonal expansion characterized partial responders at 0.1-3.0 mg/kg.

Note on this clone: Its antigen is not identified. The identical CDR3 is also encoded by other nucleotide sequences in the sample.

There are 15 residues in the CDR3. V gave up 0 bases and J gave up 2 bases, with 9 bases separating them. Germline CDR1 and CDR2: LGHNA and YNFKEQ. The repertoire was sequenced with immunoSEQ multiplex PCR; TCRdb's copy has only in-frame clones and lacks some. The table has around 61,000 clones, less than 85% seen once. This receptor was obtained from an adult with an advanced solid tumor such as melanoma, head and neck, liver or kidney cancer. The V call is TRBV4-2, the J call TRBJ2-3, with D unclear. Sequenced here: CD4+ or CD8+ T cells sorted from blood, sampled in a trial of the OX40 agonist ivuxolimab. The CDR3 DNA sequence: TGTGCCAGCAGCCAAGATTACCGGGTCACAGATACGCAGTATTTT. Its translation is CASSQDYRVTDTQYF.